These 25 T cell receptor beta chains share one sample of origin, sequenced in a study of blood T cell repertoires in COVID-19. Sequencing was performed with immunoSEQ multiplex PCR; in TCRdb, only in-frame clones are kept and a portion is missing. This table holds roughly 40,000 clones, approximately 80% found once. Material: peripheral blood. These receptors were obtained from a man older than 75 with acute or convalescent COVID-19.

This clone came up once. This chain joins TRBV19 and TRBJ2-1; 9 bases are shared with TRBD1. Germline lookup yields CDR1 LNHDA and CDR2 SQIVND (reference sequence). V lost 4 bases to trimming and J lost 1 base; unmatched junction nucleotides: 5. The length of the CDR3 is 16 residues. As DNA, the CDR3 is TGTGCCAGTAGTACCCGGGACAGGGTTTCCTACAATGAGCAGTTCTTC. Translated, it gives CASSTRDRVSYNEQFF. The variable domain in full, completed from reference TRBV19 and TRBJ2-1, reads DGGITQSPKYLFRKEGQNVTLSCEQNLNHDAMYWYRQDPGQGLRLIYYSQIVNDFQKGDIAEGYSVSREKKESFPLTVTSAQKNPTAFYLCASSTRDRVSYNEQFFGPGTRLTVL.

To note about this clone: The junction departs from the called germline gene at one end, perhaps through a read error. V usage is TRBV7-7 and J usage is TRBJ1-4, with TRBD1 as a possible D gene (5 bases). CDR3 size: 16 residues. CDR1 is SSHAT, CDR2 FNYEAQ, per germline (reference sequence). This CDR3 is CASSPIPPGSNEKLFF. In DNA, the CDR3 is TGTGCTAGCAGCCCCATACCCCCAGGGTCTAATGAAAAACTGTTTTTT.

This clone was counted once. V usage is TRBV18 and J usage is TRBJ2-1; 10 bases are shared with TRBD2. The CDR3 sequence is 15 residues long. V lost 3 bases and J lost 9; bases outside the gene matches: 8. The germline V gene has CDR1 KGHSH and CDR2 LQKENI. The CDR3 protein is CASSPGLAQRSEQFF. CDR3 coding DNA: TGTGCCAGCTCACCGGGACTAGCGCAACGAAGTGAGCAGTTCTTC.

This chain links TRBV18 with TRBJ2-1, with D tentatively TRBD2 (6 bases). The ends were cut back, 3 bases at V and 8 bases at J, with 17 bases in the middle. The CDR3 is 15 residues long. CDR1 is KGHSH, CDR2 LQKENI, per germline. The DNA for the CDR3 is TGTGCCAGCTCACCCGCAGCGGGCCCTAGCCATGAGCAGTTCTTC. Its protein product is CASSPAAGPSHEQFF.

This rearrangement joins TRBV30 to TRBJ1-5, with a weak D call TRBD1 (6 bases). Germline V lookup: CDR1 GTSNPN, CDR2 SVGIG (reference sequence). The CDR3 sequence is 13 residues long. Trimming stripped 5 bases from V and 6 bases from J, with 14 bases between. The CDR3 DNA follows: TGTGCCTGGCGACAGGACTCCGGTCAGCCCCAGCATTTT. Protein product: CAWRQDSGQPQHF.

This clone was picked up a small number of times. The chain has TRBV7-2 and TRBJ1-2; possibly TRBD1 for D (6 bases). Germline V gene sequence: CDR1 SGHTA, CDR2 FQGNSA. V lost 5 bases and J 9 bases, leaving 25 bases between the germline ends. CDR3 length: 16 residues. This chain's CDR3 is CASSPQPTGTSSSYTF. In DNA, the CDR3 is TGTGCCAGCAGCCCCCAACCGACAGGAACCTCTAGCAGCTACACCTTC.

This clone was seen many times. The chain combines TRBV24-1 with TRBJ2-1; TRBD2 matches at 12 bases. The CDR3 covers 21 residues. The V segment lost 0 bases and the J segment 3 bases; nucleotides outside the gene matches: 14. The germline V gene encodes CDR1 KGHDR and CDR2 SFDVKD. The CDR3 sequence: CATSDLHPRTSGMDFYNEQFF. In nucleotides, the CDR3 is TGTGCCACCAGTGATTTGCACCCCCGGACTAGCGGGATGGACTTCTACAATGAGCAGTTCTTC.

The chain combines TRBV6-1 with TRBJ2-7; D ambiguous. The CDR3 consists of 12 residues. Per germline, CDR1 MNHNS and CDR2 SASEGT. V lost 2 bases to trimming and J lost 4 bases, with 6 bases between them. The CDR3 here is CASSELQYEQYF. The DNA for the CDR3 is TGTGCCAGCAGTGAACTTCAGTACGAGCAGTACTTC.

The chain joins TRBV7-9 to TRBJ1-1; 10 nucleotides match TRBD1. In germline, CDR1 is SEHNR, CDR2 FQNEAQ (reference sequence). V was pared by 5 bases and J by 5 bases, with 11 bases of the junction left unmatched. This CDR3 is 16 amino acids long. CDR3 amino acids: CASSPLTGGDGTEAFF. The CDR3 region has the DNA TGTGCCAGCAGCCCCTTGACAGGGGGCGATGGGACTGAAGCTTTCTTT.

Notes on this clone: This sample includes further DNA sequences coding for the same CDR3. V gene TRBV2 combines with J gene TRBJ1-5; TRBD1 aligns across 8 bases. CDR3 length: 15 amino acids. CDR1 is SNHLY, CDR2 FYNNEI, per germline. The trim removed 5 bases at V and 0 bases at J, leaving 3 bases unmatched. Written as DNA, the CDR3 is TGTGCCAGCAGTCGGGACAGGTATAGCAATCAGCCCCAGCATTTT. Amino acids: CASSRDRYSNQPQHF.

The chain is built from TRBV3-1 (or the pseudogene TRBV3-2) and TRBJ2-5; 8 bases align to TRBD2. The ends lost 4 bases at V and 3 bases at J; junction bases unmatched: 4. The CDR3 sequence is 14 residues long. Germline CDR1 and CDR2: LGHDT and YNNKEL (reference sequence). Here the CDR3 reads CASSLSGAKETQYF. The CDR3 DNA reads TGTGCCAGCAGCCTTAGCGGGGCCAAAGAGACCCAGTACTTC.

The rearrangement links TRBV6-5 to TRBJ2-7; a possible D gene is TRBD2 (6 bases). Germline assignment: CDR1 MNHEY and CDR2 SVGAGI. This CDR3 is built from 12 residues. The CDR3 bases are TGTGCTGGGGCGCGGGACTCCTACGAGCAGTACTTC. The encoded protein is CAGARDSYEQYF.

The rearrangement joins TRBV18 to TRBJ1-1, with 9 nucleotides matching TRBD1. The CDR3 consists of 13 residues. The germline gives CDR1 KGHSH, CDR2 LQKENI. V lost 5 bases to trimming and J lost 6 bases; unmatched junction nucleotides: 4. The CDR3 sequence: CASSRQGVAEAFF. Here the CDR3 DNA reads TGTGCCAGCTCAAGACAGGGGGTAGCTGAAGCTTTCTTT. Full variable domain (missing parts from reference TRBV18 and TRBJ1-1): NAGVMQNPRHLVRRRGQEARLRCSPMKGHSHVYWYRQLPEEGLKFMVYLQKENIIDESGMPKERFSAEFPKEGPSILRIQQVVRGDSAAYFCASSRQGVAEAFFGQGTRLTVV.

The V call is TRBV7-8, the J call TRBJ1-1; 7 nucleotides agree with TRBD1. This CDR3 region has 14 residues. CDR1 is SGHVS, CDR2 FQNEAQ, per germline. V shed 5 bases and J 3 bases; nucleotides not matched to a gene: 6. The CDR3, as DNA: TGTGCCAGCAGCCAGCGACAGGGTTACACTGAAGCTTTCTTT. It encodes CASSQRQGYTEAFF.

V gene TRBV28 combines with J gene TRBJ2-7; 7 positions match TRBD1. The CDR3 covers 17 residues. Germline CDR1 is MDHEN and CDR2 is SYDVKM. The trim removed 7 bases at V and 0 bases at J, leaving 15 bases unmatched. The CDR3: CASTPSLGQEASYEQYF. The CDR3 DNA follows: TGTGCCAGCACCCCCTCTCTTGGACAGGAAGCCTCCTACGAGCAGTACTTC.

The V and J genes are TRBV5-1 and TRBJ2-1, with 10 bases identical to TRBD2. The CDR3 extends over 16 amino acids. V gave up 1 base and J gave up 5 bases; unmatched junction bases: 6. Germline V gene data show CDR1 as SGHRS and CDR2 as YFSETQ. The CDR3 DNA is TGCGCCAGCAGCTTGACGGCACTAGCGGGAAACAATGAGCAGTTCTTC. It is translated as CASSLTALAGNNEQFF.

The rearrangement uses TRBV9 and TRBJ2-3; D is possibly TRBD2 (5 bases). The V end lost 0 bases, the J end lost 6 bases, and 11 bases lay between the germline ends. This CDR3 is 14 amino acids long. The V gene's germline CDR1 is SGDLS and CDR2 YYNGEE. CDR3 in DNA: TGTGCCAGCAGCGTAGGCCCTAGCCGCGATACGCAGTATTTT. Translating gives CASSVGPSRDTQYF. The full variable domain, completed using reference TRBV9 and TRBJ2-3, is DSGVTQTPKHLITATGQRVTLRCSPRSGDLSVYWYQQSLDQGLQFLIQYYNGEERAKGNILERFSAQQFPDLHSELNLSSLELGDSALYFCASSVGPSRDTQYFGPGTRLTVL.

The chain links TRBV6-5 to TRBJ1-1; D is ambiguous. From germline, CDR1 is MNHEY and CDR2 SVGAGI. Trimming removed 4 bases at V and 1 base at J, with 13 bases between. The CDR3 has 15 amino acids. The CDR3 DNA follows: TGTGCCAGCAGTTTAAATGGTCAGCGGAACACTGAAGCTTTCTTT. Amino acid sequence: CASSLNGQRNTEAFF.

The chain combines TRBV24-1 with TRBJ2-2; 9 nucleotides line up with TRBD2. V was pared by 4 bases and J by 6 bases, with 8 bases of the junction left unmatched. Germline CDR1 reads KGHDR; CDR2 reads SFDVKD. The CDR3 covers 16 residues. The CDR3 bases are TGTGCCACCAGTGACCCGACTAGCGGTCCTCCCGGGGAGCTGTTTTTT. As protein: CATSDPTSGPPGELFF.

The J gene is TRBJ2-1, the V gene TRBV7-2; TRBD2 is a possible D gene (6 bases). Germline assignment: CDR1 SGHTA and CDR2 FQGNSA. This CDR3 is built from 12 residues. Trimming removed 5 bases from V and 12 bases from J, with 14 bases in between. DNA for the CDR3: TGTGCCAGCAGCCTGCCCCCGGGAGTGCAGTTCTTC. It translates to CASSLPPGVQFF.

This chain joins TRBV4-1 and TRBJ2-3; the D gene is possibly TRBD1 (5 bases). Trimming pared 3 bases from V and 2 bases from J, leaving 18 bases between. The CDR3 consists of 17 residues. CDR1 MGHRA and CDR2 YSYEKL come from the germline V gene. CDR3 DNA: TGCGCCAGCAGCCAGGCACTAATTCCCAGGGACACAGATACGCAGTATTTT. Its protein is CASSQALIPRDTDTQYF.

J is TRBJ2-3 and V is TRBV9; the match to TRBD2 covers 11 bases. With V trimmed by 2 bases and J by 8 bases, 10 bases remained unmatched. The CDR3 has 16 residues. Germline V gene lookup returns CDR1 SGDLS and CDR2 YYNGEE. In DNA form, the CDR3 reads TGTGCCAGCAGCGTGGGGACTAGCGGCCCGCAGGGTACGCAGTATTTT. Encoded protein: CASSVGTSGPQGTQYF. The entire variable domain, with the rest obtained from reference TRBV9 and TRBJ2-3, is as follows: DSGVTQTPKHLITATGQRVTLRCSPRSGDLSVYWYQQSLDQGLQFLIQYYNGEERAKGNILERFSAQQFPDLHSELNLSSLELGDSALYFCASSVGTSGPQGTQYFGPGTRLTVL.

The V call is TRBV29-1, the J call TRBJ2-3; weak D call: TRBD1 (6 bases). Germline CDR1 and CDR2: SQVTM and ANQGSEA. The CDR3 is made up of 14 amino acids. The V end lost 6 bases, the J end lost 2 bases, and 15 bases lay between the germline ends. The CDR3 region has the DNA TGCAGCGTGGCCCTCTTGGGGGCCACAGATACGCAGTATTTT. It yields the protein CSVALLGATDTQYF.

The chain is built from TRBV30 and TRBJ1-2, with a tentative D call TRBD1 (6 bases). The ends were cut back, 3 bases at V and 9 bases at J, with 14 bases in the middle. The CDR3 is 12 residues long. Germline V lookup: CDR1 GTSNPN, CDR2 SVGIG (reference sequence). The CDR3 coding sequence is TGTGCCTGGAGCCCCAGGGGAATGAGCTACACCTTC. Protein: CAWSPRGMSYTF.

This clone was observed a handful of times. The chain has TRBV3-1 (or the pseudogene TRBV3-2) and TRBJ1-1; 8 nucleotides agree with TRBD1. J was trimmed by 7 bases and V by 4 bases; bases with no gene match: 8. The CDR3 has 14 residues. The V gene's germline CDR1 is LGHDT and CDR2 YNNKEL (reference sequence). CDR3 region: CASSLFQGAGEAFF. The CDR3 nucleotides are TGTGCCAGCAGCCTTTTCCAGGGGGCCGGTGAAGCTTTCTTT.